Listed below are T cell receptor beta chains from one sample, sequenced in a study of CD8 T cells in ankylosing spondylitis. TCRdb re-analysed the 5' RACE reads in MiXCR, keeping a single row per CDR3 protein. Of some 71,000 distinct CDR3 sequences listed, 5.3% were seen once; the top ten hold 2% to 2.5%. Material: blood, either unsorted or a sorted T cell fraction (not recorded which). The origin of the receptors is a male donor with ankylosing spondylitis or in good health (not recorded which). Each CDR3 is given with its conserved first and last residue. D genes are given only for firm matches. Size values are once, few and many counts, or a class for expanded clones, and some rows have none.

j_gene,len,d_gene,v_gene,abundance,CDR3nt,CDR3aa
TRBJ2-3,11,.,TRBV29-1,many,TGCAGCGTTGTTGGGGCAGATACGCAGTATTTT,CSVVGADTQYF
TRBJ2-1,14,.,TRBV2,many,TGTGCCAGCAGTGAACTGAAATCCTACAATGAGCAGTTCTTC,CASSELKSYNEQFF
TRBJ1-5,15,.,TRBV12-3/TRBV12-4,many,TGTGCCAGCAGCACGACCGATGTTAGCAATCAGCCCCAGCATTTT,CASSTTDVSNQPQHF
TRBJ1-6,14,TRBD1,TRBV7-9,many,TGTGCCAGCAGCCCGGACAGGCTTAATTCACCCCTCCACTTT,CASSPDRLNSPLHF
TRBJ2-7,12,.,TRBV28,many,TGTGCCAGCAGTTTATTGAAGGCTGGGCAGTACTTC,CASSLLKAGQYF
TRBJ2-1,16,TRBD2,TRBV7-9,many,TGTGCCAGCAGCGAGGGGGCTAGCGGGGGGAAGTGGGAGCAGTTCTTC,CASSEGASGGKWEQFF
TRBJ2-7,15,.,TRBV5-5,many,TGTGCCAGCAGACCCCGGGACACCGACTTCTACGAGCAGTACTTC,CASRPRDTDFYEQYF
TRBJ2-7,13,TRBD1,TRBV12-3/TRBV12-4,many,TGTGCCAGCAGCTCAGGGACAGACTACGAGCAGTACTTC,CASSSGTDYEQYF
TRBJ1-5,15,.,TRBV19,many,TGTGCCAGTAGTATTTGGACAGAATTAGGTCAGCCCCAGCATTTT,CASSIWTELGQPQHF
TRBJ2-7,15,TRBD1,TRBV7-7,many,TGTGCCAGCAGCTTAGGACAGGGGGTGCTCTACGAGCAGTACTTC,CASSLGQGVLYEQYF
TRBJ2-7,12,.,TRBV20-1,many,TGCAGTGCTCGGGACAACACCTACGAGCAGTACTTC,CSARDNTYEQYF
TRBJ2-5,15,.,TRBV7-2,few,TGTGCCAGCAGCTTAAGACAGACGTACCAAGAGACCCAGTACTTC,CASSLRQTYQETQYF
TRBJ2-1,14,.,TRBV7-2,many,TGTGCCAGCAGGGTAGGGGGGGGCCTTTGGGAGCAGTTCTTC,CASRVGGGLWEQFF
TRBJ1-2,16,.,TRBV7-8,many,TGTGCCAGCAGCCAAGATAAAACAGGGACTGGCTATGGCTACACCTTC,CASSQDKTGTGYGYTF
TRBJ2-7,13,.,TRBV20-1,few,TGCAGTGCCCCCAGGTCCCTAGGGGTCGAGCAGTACTTC,CSAPRSLGVEQYF
TRBJ1-2,14,TRBD1,TRBV5-5,many,TGTGCCAGCAGCAGGACAGGGGAGAGCTATGGCTACACCTTC,CASSRTGESYGYTF
TRBJ2-1,13,TRBD2,TRBV29-1,many,TGCAGCGTTGGGACTAGCTCTTACAATGAGCAGTTCTTC,CSVGTSSYNEQFF
TRBJ2-5,16,.,TRBV27,many,TGTGCCAGCAGTTCCGGCAAGCTAGCCCCTCCAGAGACCCAGTACTTC,CASSSGKLAPPETQYF
TRBJ2-7,15,TRBD2,TRBV7-2,many,TGTGCCATCAGCTTCGGACTAGCGGGGGCTTACGAGCAGTACTTC,CAISFGLAGAYEQYF
TRBJ2-1,15,TRBD2,TRBV19,many,TGTGCCAGTAGTCCGACTAGCGGGGGCCTCAATGAGCAGTTCTTC,CASSPTSGGLNEQFF
TRBJ1-1,14,.,TRBV25-1,many,TGTGCCAGCAGTGAACCGGGAGGGAACACTGAAGCTTTCTTT,CASSEPGGNTEAFF
TRBJ2-1,19,.,TRBV18,many,TGTGCCAGCTCGCCCAGGTTTGGGCAATCAGGTCCAGAGGACAATGAGCAGTTCTTC,CASSPRFGQSGPEDNEQFF
TRBJ2-2,14,.,TRBV4-2,once,TGTGCCAGCAGCCCGGGACGGCTCTCCGGGGAGCTGTTTTTT,CASSPGRLSGELFF
TRBJ2-7,15,.,TRBV20-1,few,TGCAGTGCTAGAGATGGGGGGGCAGGGGACTACGAGCAGTACTTC,CSARDGGAGDYEQYF
TRBJ2-7,15,TRBD1,TRBV5-1,many,TGCGCCAGCAGCTTGGAGGGACAGGGCAATAGCGAGCAGTACTTC,CASSLEGQGNSEQYF
TRBJ2-3,14,.,TRBV20-1,many,TGCAGTGCTAGAGATAAAATAGGCACAGATACGCAGTATTTT,CSARDKIGTDTQYF
TRBJ2-1,15,TRBD2,TRBV5-1,many,TGCGCCAGCAACCTAGCCGGGACTAGTATGAATGAGCAGTTCTTC,CASNLAGTSMNEQFF
TRBJ2-3,15,TRBD1,TRBV7-2,.,TGTGCCAGCAGCCCCGGGACAGTGTCCACAGATACGCAGTATTTT,CASSPGTVSTDTQYF
TRBJ2-2,17,TRBD2,TRBV6-5,many,TGTGCCAGCAGTTACCAGGTGCTAGCGGGGAACACCGGGGAGCTGTTTTTT,CASSYQVLAGNTGELFF
TRBJ2-3,9,.,TRBV8-2,.,TGTGGCAGCACAGATACGCAGTATTTT,CGSTDTQYF
TRBJ2-7,14,TRBD1,TRBV5-1,many,TGCGCCAGCAGCTCCGGCTCAGGGGGCGTCGAGCAGTACTTC,CASSSGSGGVEQYF
TRBJ2-1,15,.,TRBV5-1,many,TGCGCCAGCAGCTTGGTCACAGCGAATTACAATGAGCAGTTCTTC,CASSLVTANYNEQFF
TRBJ2-3,15,TRBD2,TRBV10-3,many,TGTGCCATCACCGAAGCTAGCGGGGGCACAGATACGCAGTATTTT,CAITEASGGTDTQYF
TRBJ2-7,16,TRBD1,TRBV28,many,TGTGCCAGCAGTTTATTCCCGGACAGGGCGATCAGCGAGCAGTACTTC,CASSLFPDRAISEQYF
TRBJ1-6,13,.,TRBV20-1,many,TGCAGTGCTAGTAAGGAGACGTATTCACCCCTCCACTTT,CSASKETYSPLHF
TRBJ2-7,13,.,TRBV29-1,many,TGCAGCGTTGCGCAGTCTCAGGACTACGAGCAGTACTTC,CSVAQSQDYEQYF
TRBJ1-2,15,.,TRBV7-8,many,TGTGCCAGCAGCTTATCCGGAGGGGGAGGCTATGGCTACACCTTC,CASSLSGGGGYGYTF
TRBJ1-2,13,.,TRBV11-2,many,TGTGCCAGCAGCTTAGCAGGGAGAGTCGGCTACACCTTC,CASSLAGRVGYTF
TRBJ1-4,17,.,TRBV7-6,many,TGTGCCAGCAGCTTAGAGATGCGACGGACAACTAATGAAAAACTGTTTTTT,CASSLEMRRTTNEKLFF
TRBJ1-1,14,TRBD1,TRBV5-1,many,TGCGCCAGCAGCTTTGACAGGGGGGACACTGAAGCTTTCTTT,CASSFDRGDTEAFF
TRBJ2-6,16,TRBD1,TRBV20-1,many,TGCAGTGCTGGGACAGAATTGAACTCTGGGGCCAACGTCCTGACTTTC,CSAGTELNSGANVLTF
TRBJ2-2,15,.,TRBV20-1,many,TGCAGTGCTCCTCGGACAGACCCGAACACCGGGGAGCTGTTTTTT,CSAPRTDPNTGELFF
TRBJ2-7,15,TRBD1,TRBV7-6,.,TGTGCCAGCAGCTTCGACAGGGGGCCCTCCTACGAGCAGTACTTC,CASSFDRGPSYEQYF
TRBJ2-7,13,.,TRBV4-1,many,TGCGCCAGCAGCCAAGGCGGGGTGTACGAGCAGTACTTC,CASSQGGVYEQYF
TRBJ1-2,11,.,TRBV29-1,many,TGCAGCGTTGACCAGGGAGATGGCTACACCTTC,CSVDQGDGYTF
TRBJ1-5,17,.,TRBV4-1,many,TGCGCCAGCAGCCAAGGAGCATTAGGAGGGAGCAATCAGCCCCAGCATTTT,CASSQGALGGSNQPQHF
TRBJ2-7,15,TRBD2,TRBV19,many,TGTGCCAGTAGTATGGGTCCGGGAGGAGGCGACGAGCAGTACTTC,CASSMGPGGGDEQYF
TRBJ2-7,15,.,TRBV20-1,many,TGCAGTGCCCCTCAGGGGCAGGGAGCGTTCTACGAGCAGTACTTC,CSAPQGQGAFYEQYF
TRBJ1-6,14,.,TRBV7-6,many,TGTGCCAGCAGCTTAGAACAGGGAAATTCACCCCTCCACTTT,CASSLEQGNSPLHF
TRBJ1-3,17,TRBD1,TRBV20-1,many,TGCAGTGCCGATGGACAGGGTGGGCTTTCCTCGTCGGACACCATATATTTT,CSADGQGGLSSSDTIYF
TRBJ2-7,13,TRBD1,TRBV12-3/TRBV12-4,many,TGTGCCAGCAGTTCGGGACAGATCTACGAGCAGTACTTC,CASSSGQIYEQYF
TRBJ2-2,15,.,TRBV6-6,many,TGTGCCAGCAGTCTAGCGAGGGGAGGTACCGGGGAGCTGTTTTTT,CASSLARGGTGELFF